Below, 4 T cell receptor beta chains from the same sample are listed, as sequenced in a study of lymphopenia after photon versus proton radiotherapy (dated by TCRdb to the late 2010s). Libraries were made using the immunoSEQ multiplex PCR assay. TCRdb carries this immuneACCESS record with in-frame sequences only. Its versions omit some clonotypes, under half of them owing to an unresolved V gene in the studies checked, with the rest unexplained. This sample holds 50,000 to 75,000 clones; around 87% were observed only once. The ten top clones hold 2% to 3% of the sample. The sequencing here drew on peripheral blood, taken from a patient treated with photon-based radiotherapy. All receptors come from a man aged 35 to 55 with gastric cancer.

This rearrangement joins TRBV2 to TRBJ2-1, with a possible D match to TRBD2 (6 bases). Germline V CDR1 and CDR2: SNHLY, FYNNEI. The CDR3 loop spans 15 amino acids. V shed 6 bases and J shed 0 bases, with 12 bases lying between them. DNA for the CDR3: TGTGCCAGCAGCGCTGACGGGAGCTCCTACAATGAGCAGTTCTTC. It translates to CASSADGSSYNEQFF. Looking up the rest from reference TRBV2 and TRBJ2-1 gives the full variable domain: EPEVTQTPSHQVTQMGQEVILRCVPISNHLYFYWYRQILGQKVEFLVSFYNNEISEKSEIFDDQFSVERPDGSNFTLKIRSTKLEDSAMYFCASSADGSSYNEQFFGPGTRLTVL.

The table lists this clone with a few counts. The chain is built from TRBV2 and TRBJ1-5, with D unresolved. This CDR3 has 12 residues. Germline CDR1 SNHLY, CDR2 FYNNEI. V lost 5 bases, J lost 4 bases, and 6 bases lay in between. The CDR3 nucleotides are TGTGCCAGCAGTTGGGGAAATCAGCCCCAGCATTTT. Translating gives CASSWGNQPQHF.

CDR3 amino acids: CASSGGASNQPQHF. The DNA for the CDR3 is TGTGCCAGCAGCGGGGGGGCTAGCAATCAGCCCCAGCATTTT. This chain uses TRBV5-6 with TRBJ1-5; tentative D call: TRBD1 (6 bases). Per the germline V gene, CDR1 is SGHDT and CDR2 is YYEEEE. Trimming took off 4 bases at V and 0 bases at J, with 8 bases between the two ends. This CDR3 comprises 14 residues. Full variable domain (remainder filled in from reference TRBV5-6 and TRBJ1-5): DAGVTQSPTHLIKTRGQQVTLRCSPKSGHDTVSWYQQALGQGPQFIFQYYEEEERQRGNFPDRFSGHQFPNYSSELNVNALLLGDSALYLCASSGGASNQPQHFGDGTRLSIL.

The chain is built from TRBV9 and TRBJ2-2; 9 nucleotides agree with TRBD1. The CDR3 consists of 15 residues. The junction had 3 bases not matched to a gene; V was cut back by 3 bases and J by 3 bases. Germline CDR1 reads SGDLS; CDR2 reads YYNGEE. The CDR3 is CASSADRGYTGELFF. The CDR3 coding sequence is TGTGCCAGCAGCGCAGACAGGGGGTACACCGGGGAGCTGTTTTTT.